Listed below are T cell receptor beta chains from one sample, sequenced in a study of beta chain features in type 1 diabetes. Assay: immunoSEQ multiplex PCR; the TCRdb copy retains only in-frame clones and omits some. Of some 290,000 clones in the sample, roughly a quarter are singletons; the top ten hold about 0.012%. The sample comprised naive CD4+ T cells from blood. Receptor source: a woman in her twenties or thirties with type 1 diabetes. Each CDR3 is given with its conserved first and last residue. D genes are given only for firm matches. Size is omitted from some rows. Given values are once, few, many or a class for expanded clones.

TRBJ2-7	few	12	TRBD1	TRBV2	TGTGCCAGCAGCGGGACAGGGTCCGAGCAGTACTTC	CASSGTGSEQYF
TRBJ2-5	few	16	.	TRBV6-5	TGTGCCAGCAGTTACTCGGGGCGGGGTCACCAAGAGACCCAGTACTTC	CASSYSGRGHQETQYF
TRBJ2-7	.	11	.	TRBV20-1	TGCAGTGCTAGTCCCAGCTACGAGCAGTACTTC	CSASPSYEQYF
TRBJ1-5	few	13	.	TRBV7-9	TGTGCCAGCAGCTCCAGTCTCAATCAGCCCCAGCATTTT	CASSSSLNQPQHF
TRBJ2-3	few	16	TRBD2	TRBV29-1	TGCAGCGTTGAGGGCATAGCGGGGATAAGCACAGATACGCAGTATTTT	CSVEGIAGISTDTQYF
TRBJ1-2	.	14	TRBD1	TRBV5-1	TGCGCCAGCAGCTCGCCCGGACAGGGTCTCGGCTACACCTTC	CASSSPGQGLGYTF
TRBJ1-5	.	13	TRBD1	TRBV18	TGTGCCAGCTCAGGACAGGGAGATCAGCCCCAGCATTTT	CASSGQGDQPQHF
TRBJ2-2	.	16	TRBD2	TRBV4-1	TGCGCCAGCAGCCAAGATCGCGGGGGGAACACCGGGGAGCTGTTTTTT	CASSQDRGGNTGELFF
TRBJ1-4	few	12	.	TRBV11-3	TGTGCCAGCAGCCGGGTCGGGGAAAAACTGTTTTTT	CASSRVGEKLFF
TRBJ2-1	.	15	TRBD2	TRBV15	TGTGCCACCAGCAGCGGTGGGGGGGGAGGCAATGAGCAGTTCTTC	CATSSGGGGGNEQFF
TRBJ2-1	.	14	.	TRBV5-1	TGCGCCAGCAGTCGTACGGGAGCTCGGAATGAGCAGTTCTTC	CASSRTGARNEQFF